A single sample is the source of the 16 T cell receptor beta chains below, sequenced in a study of T cells in Graves' hyperthyroidism and ophthalmopathy (dated by TCRdb to 2018 to 2020). Libraries came from multiplex PCR. Reads for this sample came from an Illumina HiSeq 2000. The TCR beta CDR3 regions were amplified from RNA transcripts. For the first round of RT-PCR on the TCR CDR3, the HTBI primer set was used together with the Qiagen OneStep RT-PCR kit. Starting from the raw public reads, TCRdb applied fastp trimming at Q25, assembled clones with MiXCR and retained in-frame beta chains. Entries that share a CDR3 protein sequence are merged under the most common genes and DNA. The table for this sample lists a few hundred thousand distinct CDR3 sequences; roughly 50% of them were counted only once. The ten top clones hold roughly 8.2% of the sample. Sequenced sample: peripheral blood or thyroid tissue (not recorded which). Receptors originate from a woman in her late teens or twenties with Graves' hyperthyroidism. Donor details come from another sample of the same person, matched by shared clones.

This clonotype occurred once. The chain links TRBV7-9 to TRBJ1-5; tentatively, D is TRBD1 (6 bases). V was cut by 9 bases and J by 3 bases, with 21 bases left in between. The CDR3 runs 16 residues. Germline lookup yields CDR1 SEHNR and CDR2 FQNEAQ (reference sequence). For the CDR3, the DNA is TGTGCCAGTAGTGTTATTCCCAGGGGTACCAATCAGCCCCAGCATTTT. This translates into CASSVIPRGTNQPQHF.

Here the CDR3 DNA reads TGCAGTGCCCGTGAGACTAGCGGGAGAGAGACCCAGTACTTC. It yields the protein CSARETSGRETQYF. This chain links TRBV20-1 with TRBJ2-5; 12 bases map to TRBD2. The germline gives CDR1 DFQATT, CDR2 SNEGSKA (reference sequence). With 6 bases clipped from V and 4 bases from J, the junction kept 6 bases outside the gene matches. The CDR3 loop spans 14 amino acids.

Only a few counts were recorded for this clonotype. V usage is TRBV6-6 and J usage is TRBJ1-2, with D maybe TRBD1 (5 bases). CDR3 size: 14 residues. Germline V gives CDR1 MNHNY, CDR2 SVGAGI (reference sequence). With 5 bases removed from V and 5 bases from J, the gap between germline ends came to 15 bases. The CDR3 region is CASSPAQGAYGYTF. For the CDR3, the DNA is TGTGCCAGCAGTCCCGCGCAGGGCGCGTATGGCTACACCTTC.

In its sample, this clonotype was seen once. This chain uses TRBV25-1 with TRBJ1-1, with 8 bases fitting TRBD1. The germline CDR1 and CDR2 sequences are MGHDK and SYGVNS. The CDR3 has 16 amino acids. V lost 6 bases to trimming and J lost 1 base; unmatched junction nucleotides: 10. CDR3 coding DNA: TGTGCCAGCAGCCCATTCTCCGGGACAGGGAACACTGAAGCTTTCTTT. This encodes CASSPFSGTGNTEAFF.

This clonotype was found a few times. This rearrangement joins TRBV19 to TRBJ2-7; TRBD2 matches 8 bases. This CDR3 contains 15 residues. Trimming cost V 5 bases and J 2 bases; bases outside gene matches: 8. Per germline, CDR1 LNHDA and CDR2 SQIVND (reference sequence). This CDR3 reads CASSETSGDAYEQYF. The CDR3 DNA reads TGTGCCAGTAGTGAAACTAGCGGCGATGCCTACGAGCAGTACTTC.

For this clonotype: With a much larger clone just one base away, this may be a read error. The rearrangement joins TRBV7-6 to TRBJ2-5; TRBD2 agrees at 11 bases. The germline V gene encodes CDR1 SGHVS and CDR2 FNYEAQ. The CDR3 runs to 15 residues. The CDR3 DNA is TGTGCCAGCAGCGAACTAGCGGGAGTTGTGGAGACCCAGTGCTTC. Translated: CASSELAGVVETQCF.

The sample holds a few counts of this clonotype. This rearrangement joins TRBV12-3 or TRBV12-4 to TRBJ2-7, with 7 nucleotides matching TRBD2. CDR3 length: 18 amino acids. V was clipped by 5 bases and J by 7 bases; unmatched bases: 23. CDR3 nucleotides: TGTGCCAGCAGTCCGCATTCGGGGGGTCCTCGATCCTACCGGGAGCAGTACTTC. It is translated as CASSPHSGGPRSYREQYF.

The V call is TRBV12-3 or TRBV12-4, the J call TRBJ1-1; TRBD1 might be the D (5 bases). V was trimmed by 6 bases and J by 4 bases, leaving 18 bases between them. The CDR3 sequence is 15 residues long. This CDR3 reads CASSLGVTGTTEAFF. CDR3 sequence (DNA): TGTGCCAGCAGCCTAGGGGTTACGGGGACCACTGAAGCTTTCTTT.

Ten or more counts support this clonotype. The chain is built from TRBV29-1 and TRBJ1-1; tentative D call: TRBD1 (5 bases). Trimming shortened V by 7 bases and J by 5 bases, and 11 bases separated the two germline ends. CDR1 is SQVTM and CDR2 is ANQGSEA in the germline V gene. This CDR3 spans 11 amino acids. In nucleotides, the CDR3 is TGCAGCGCCGGGGGGGGAACTGAAGCTTTCTTT. Encoded protein: CSAGGGTEAFF.

This clonotype was counted ten times or more. V usage is TRBV2 and J usage is TRBJ1-2; TRBD1 is a possible D gene (6 bases). The V end was cut by 6 bases, the J end by 2 bases, with 10 bases between. Per the germline V gene, CDR1 is SNHLY and CDR2 is FYNNEI. This CDR3 region has 13 residues. This CDR3 is CASRGTRNYGYTF. CDR3 nucleotide sequence: TGTGCCAGCAGAGGGACAAGAAACTATGGCTACACCTTC.

This sequence joins TRBV29-1 and TRBJ2-7, with TRBD2 identical over 8 bases. Looked up from germline, CDR1 is SQVTM and CDR2 is ANQGSEA. CDR3 size: 13 residues. J gave up 3 bases and V 6 bases, and 7 bases lay outside the gene matches. The CDR3 DNA follows: TGCAGCGTCCAAAGCGGGAGTGTCTACGAGCAGTACTTC. Protein product: CSVQSGSVYEQYF.

The genes are TRBV25-1 and TRBJ1-6; D is perhaps TRBD1 (6 bases). Germline V lookup: CDR1 MGHDK, CDR2 SYGVNS. V was pared by 0 bases and J by 9 bases, with 9 bases between. The CDR3 totals 14 residues. The DNA for the CDR3 is TGTGCCAGCAGTGAATATGTCAGGGGTTCACCCCTCCACTTT. Its protein is CASSEYVRGSPLHF.

This clonotype has ten or more counts. Its ends do not fully match the called genes, so a read error is possible. The chain joins TRBV7-9 to TRBJ1-1; D call uncertain. This CDR3 has 12 residues. Germline V gene data show CDR1 as SEHNR and CDR2 as FQNEAQ (reference sequence). This chain's CDR3 is CASSLGLTEAFF. CDR3 sequence (DNA): TGTGCCAGCAGTTTAGGACTGACTGAAGCTTTCTTT.

V and J are TRBV7-9 and TRBJ2-7; a weak D match, TRBD2 (6 bases). Trimming removed 3 bases from V and 3 bases from J, with 15 bases in between. Germline assignment: CDR1 SEHNR and CDR2 FQNEAQ (reference sequence). The CDR3 has 15 residues. CDR3: CASSFFTGTVYEQYF. CDR3 in DNA: TGTGCCAGCAGCTTTTTTACCGGGACTGTCTACGAGCAGTACTTC.

This clonotype was observed many times. V usage is TRBV7-2 and J usage is TRBJ2-5; 13 nucleotides line up with TRBD2. CDR1 is SGHTA, CDR2 FQGNSA, per germline. The junction had 13 bases not matched to a gene; V was cut back by 7 bases and J by 5 bases. The CDR3 is 17 amino acids. The CDR3 DNA sequence: TGTGCCAGCAACAAGTGGGGGGGACTAGCGGGACGGGAGACCCAGTACTTC. This translates into CASNKWGGLAGRETQYF. Variable domain in full (rest from reference TRBV7-2 and TRBJ2-5): GAGVSQSPSNKVTEKGKDVELRCDPISGHTALYWYRQSLGQGLEFLIYFQGNSAPDKSGLPSDRFSAERTGGSVSTLTIQRTQQEDSAVYLCASNKWGGLAGRETQYFGPGTRLLVL.

This clonotype appeared many times. This chain joins TRBV29-1 and TRBJ1-2, with no clear D. Trimming took off 8 bases at V and 4 bases at J, with 14 bases between the two ends. There are 12 residues in the CDR3. Germline V gives CDR1 SQVTM, CDR2 ANQGSEA. Written as DNA, the CDR3 is TGCAGCTACAGACGGGGATTCTATGGCTACACCTTC. Protein: CSYRRGFYGYTF. The full variable domain, its missing parts supplied by reference TRBV29-1 and TRBJ1-2, is SAVISQKPSRDICQRGTSLTIQCQVDSQVTMMFWYRQQPGQSLTLIATANQGSEATYESGFVIDKFPISRPNLTFSTLTVSNMSPEDSSIYLCSYRRGFYGYTFGSGTRLTVV.